Following are 13 T cell receptor beta chains from one sample sequenced in a study of blood T cell repertoires in COVID-19. Generated by immunoSEQ multiplex PCR, the TCRdb table keeps only in-frame clones and is missing some. In the table there are about 86,000 clones, 75% to 90% of which are singletons. Sequenced: peripheral blood. The receptors originated from a woman older than 75 with active or convalescent COVID-19.

This clone was recorded once. The chain uses TRBV3-1 (or the pseudogene TRBV3-2) and TRBJ1-3; D not resolved. The germline CDR1 and CDR2 sequences are LGHDT and YNNKEL (reference sequence). The V and J ends lost 0 bases and 0 bases respectively, with 9 bases between them. This CDR3 region has 16 residues. CDR3: CASSQEWSYSGNTIYF. CDR3 in DNA: TGTGCCAGCAGCCAAGAATGGTCCTACTCTGGAAACACCATATATTTT.

This clone was counted many times. V usage is TRBV5-1 and J usage is TRBJ2-1; 7 bases are shared with TRBD1. This CDR3 spans 13 amino acids. J lost 6 bases, V lost 4 bases, and 4 bases had no gene match. Per the germline V gene, CDR1 is SGHRS and CDR2 is YFSETQ. CDR3 in DNA: TGCGCCAGCAGCCCCGGACAGGTCAATGAGCAGTTCTTC. It is translated as CASSPGQVNEQFF. The whole variable domain, filled in from reference TRBV5-1 and TRBJ2-1, reads KAGVTQTPRYLIKTRGQQVTLSCSPISGHRSVSWYQQTPGQGLQFLFEYFSETQRNKGNFPGRFSGRQFSNSRSEMNVSTLELGDSALYLCASSPGQVNEQFFGPGTRLTVL.

The V call is TRBV28, the J call TRBJ2-1, with 9 bases fitting TRBD2. The length of the CDR3 is 15 residues. CDR1 MDHEN and CDR2 SYDVKM come from the germline V gene. The junction had 2 bases not matched to a gene; V was cut back by 5 bases and J by 0 bases. In DNA form, the CDR3 reads TGTGCCAGCAGTGGTAGCGGGGGCTCCTACAATGAGCAGTTCTTC. Encoded protein: CASSGSGGSYNEQFF.

The V and J genes are TRBV11-2 and TRBJ2-2; 11 bases align to TRBD1. CDR1 is SGHAT, CDR2 FQNNGV, per germline. Germline trimming cut 3 bases from V and 4 bases from J; bases unmatched to any gene: 7. The CDR3 spans 17 residues. This chain's CDR3 is CASSFSGQGATTGELFF. The DNA of the CDR3 is TGTGCCAGCAGCTTTTCCGGACAGGGGGCTACCACCGGGGAGCTGTTTTTT.

The chain employs TRBV5-1 and TRBJ2-5, with 7 bases that match TRBD2. Germline V gives CDR1 SGHRS, CDR2 YFSETQ. The CDR3 extends over 14 amino acids. V trimming: 0 bases; J trimming: 5 bases; junction bases outside the gene matches: 4. The CDR3 protein is CASSLVAGVETQYF. The CDR3 DNA reads as TGCGCCAGCAGCTTGGTCGCGGGGGTTGAGACCCAGTACTTC.

The V gene is TRBV6-5, the J gene TRBJ1-2; no firm D call. The CDR3 spans 13 residues. Germline V gives CDR1 MNHEY, CDR2 SVGAGI. Deletions cut 6 bases from V and 0 bases from J, with 8 bases between. The CDR3 DNA is TGTGCCAGCAGCCGCGACACTAACTATGGCTACACCTTC. This translates into CASSRDTNYGYTF.

This sequence joins TRBV19 and TRBJ2-2; D may be TRBD2 (6 bases). This CDR3 region has 14 residues. Germline CDR1 reads LNHDA; CDR2 reads SQIVND (reference sequence). Between the trimmed V and J ends, which lost 5 bases and 5 bases, there was a span of 12 bases. Here the CDR3 reads CASSATGVTGELFF. The CDR3 DNA reads as TGTGCCAGTAGTGCCACGGGGGTTACCGGGGAGCTGTTTTTT.

The chain recombines TRBV7-3 with TRBJ2-7; the match to TRBD1 covers 10 bases. Germline CDR1 and CDR2: SGHTA and FQGTGA. The CDR3 spans 12 residues. The trim removed 8 bases at V and 7 bases at J, leaving 5 bases unmatched. Here the CDR3 DNA reads TGTGCCAGCGGGACAGGGGTGGGGGAGCAGTACTTC. It specifies CASGTGVGEQYF.

The chain carries TRBV5-8 and TRBJ1-5; D is perhaps TRBD1 (5 bases). The germline V gene encodes CDR1 SGHTS and CDR2 YDEGEE. The CDR3 has 13 residues. Deletions cut 4 bases from V and 4 bases from J, with 9 bases between. CDR3 sequence reads: CASSPGANQPQHF. The DNA for the CDR3 is TGTGCCAGCAGCCCTGGGGCGAATCAGCCCCAGCATTTT.

This chain uses TRBV5-1 with TRBJ2-1; 10 positions agree with TRBD2. Germline V gene data show CDR1 as SGHRS and CDR2 as YFSETQ. V shed 4 bases and J 5 bases; nucleotides not matched to a gene: 6. This CDR3 contains 15 residues. CDR3 sequence: CASSVSGGFNNEQFF. For the CDR3, the DNA is TGCGCCAGCAGCGTTAGCGGGGGGTTCAACAATGAGCAGTTCTTC.

CDR3 nucleotide sequence: TGTGCCAGCAGCATTCGACAGGGGTCCTATCAGCCCCAGCATTTT. It translates to CASSIRQGSYQPQHF. The chain uses TRBV28 and TRBJ1-5; 8 positions agree with TRBD1. CDR3 length: 15 residues. The V gene's germline CDR1 is MDHEN and CDR2 SYDVKM. Unmatched junction bases numbered 9, after V lost 6 bases and J lost 5 bases.

The V gene is TRBV15, the J gene TRBJ2-5; D may be TRBD2 (6 bases). Germline CDR1 is LNHNV and CDR2 is YYDKDF (reference sequence). The V and J ends lost 1 base and 5 bases respectively, with 14 bases between them. This CDR3 is built from 15 residues. The CDR3 DNA follows: TGTGCCACCAGCAGAGCAAAGGGACTCCTCGAGACCCAGTACTTC. Its protein is CATSRAKGLLETQYF. Full variable domain (rest looked up from reference TRBV15 and TRBJ2-5): DAMVIQNPRYQVTQFGKPVTLSCSQTLNHNVMYWYQQKSSQAPKLLFHYYDKDFNNEADTPDNFQSRRPNTSFCFLDIRSPGLGDTAMYLCATSRAKGLLETQYFGPGTRLLVL.

This clone was observed a few times. The chain combines TRBV9 with TRBJ2-1; D is perhaps TRBD1 (7 bases). Germline CDR1 SGDLS, CDR2 YYNGEE. The CDR3 extends over 14 amino acids. V was clipped by 5 bases and J by 5 bases, with 14 bases between them. The CDR3 DNA follows: TGTGCCAGCAGTATGGCAGGGGGGCACAATGAGCAGTTCTTC. Translating gives CASSMAGGHNEQFF.